This TCR beta chain was recovered during a study of graft-versus-host responses after intestinal transplantation. The germline V gene encodes CDR1 KGHSH and CDR2 LQKENI. With 0 bases removed from V and 4 bases from J, the gap between germline ends came to 15 bases. The CDR3 consists of 17 residues. Turning to this clone: Its target is unknown.

Sequenced by immunoSEQ multiplex PCR; TCRdb stores in-frame clones only, minus some. This repertoire shows under 150,000 clones, approximately 96% found once; its top ten account for more than 3%. Study conclusions and caveats: The study associated peak circulating GvH clone levels with early post-transplant HvG declines.

This sequence originates from a human donor who received an intestinal transplant. V gene TRBV18 combines with J gene TRBJ1-4, with D perhaps TRBD1 (5 bases). Sequenced here: unstimulated CD8+ T cells sorted from spleen or lymph node cells, sampled before intestinal transplant. CDR3 in DNA: TGTGCCAGCTCACCACCGGGGTCCAGGGCATATAATGAAAAACTGTTTTTT. This translates into CASSPPGSRAYNEKLFF.